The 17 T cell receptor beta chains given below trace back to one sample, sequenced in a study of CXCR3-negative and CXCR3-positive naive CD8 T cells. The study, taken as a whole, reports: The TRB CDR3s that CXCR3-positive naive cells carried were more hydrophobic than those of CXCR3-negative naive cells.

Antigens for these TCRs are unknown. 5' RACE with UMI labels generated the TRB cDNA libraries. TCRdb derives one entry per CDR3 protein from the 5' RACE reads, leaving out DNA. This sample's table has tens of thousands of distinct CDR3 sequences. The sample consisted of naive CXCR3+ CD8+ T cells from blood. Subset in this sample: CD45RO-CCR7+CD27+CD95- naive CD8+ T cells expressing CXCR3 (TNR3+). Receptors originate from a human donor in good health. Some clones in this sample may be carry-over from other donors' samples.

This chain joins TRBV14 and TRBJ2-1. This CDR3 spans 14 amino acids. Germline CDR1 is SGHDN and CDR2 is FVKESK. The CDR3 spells CASSQAEVYNEQFF. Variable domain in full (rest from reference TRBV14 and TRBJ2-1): EAGVTQFPSHSVIEKGQTVTLRCDPISGHDNLYWYRRVMGKEIKFLLHFVKESKQDESGMPNNRFLAERTGGTYSTLKVQPAELEDSGVYFCASSQAEVYNEQFFGPGTRLTVL.

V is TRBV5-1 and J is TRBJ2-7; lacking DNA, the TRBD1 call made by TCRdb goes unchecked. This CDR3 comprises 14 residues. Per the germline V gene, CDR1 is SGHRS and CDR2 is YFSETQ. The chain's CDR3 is CASSLTQGSGEQYF.

The CDR3 spells CASSYSTRTHADTQYF. The chain carries TRBV6-2 or TRBV6-3 and TRBJ2-3; the TRBD1 assignment by TCRdb is unverifiable without DNA. CDR3 length: 16 residues. Per the germline V gene, CDR1 is MNHEY and CDR2 is SVGEGT.

This CDR3 reads CASSWTSNEQYF. The chain recombines TRBV13 with TRBJ2-7; TCRdb returns TRBD2, unconfirmable since there is no DNA. Germline V lookup: CDR1 PRHDT, CDR2 FYEKMQ (reference sequence). The CDR3 is 12 amino acids.

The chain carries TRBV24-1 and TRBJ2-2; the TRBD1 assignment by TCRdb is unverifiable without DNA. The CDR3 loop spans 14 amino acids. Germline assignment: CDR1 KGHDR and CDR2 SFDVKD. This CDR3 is CATRTGQGSGELFF.

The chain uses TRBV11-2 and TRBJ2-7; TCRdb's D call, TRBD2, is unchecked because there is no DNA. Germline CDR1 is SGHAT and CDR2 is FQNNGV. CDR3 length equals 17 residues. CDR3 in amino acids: CASSLVGTSGLRAEQYF.

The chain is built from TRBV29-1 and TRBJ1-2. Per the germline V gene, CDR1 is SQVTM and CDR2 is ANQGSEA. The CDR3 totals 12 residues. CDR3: CSVGGTNYGYTF.

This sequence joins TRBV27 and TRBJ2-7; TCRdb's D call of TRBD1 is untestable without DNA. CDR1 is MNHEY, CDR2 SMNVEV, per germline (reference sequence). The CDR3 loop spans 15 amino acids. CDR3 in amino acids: CASSETGYGSYEQYF.

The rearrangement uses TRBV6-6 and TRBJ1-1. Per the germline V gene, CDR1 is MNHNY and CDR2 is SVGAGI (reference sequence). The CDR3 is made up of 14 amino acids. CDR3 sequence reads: CASSYRGGNAEAFF.

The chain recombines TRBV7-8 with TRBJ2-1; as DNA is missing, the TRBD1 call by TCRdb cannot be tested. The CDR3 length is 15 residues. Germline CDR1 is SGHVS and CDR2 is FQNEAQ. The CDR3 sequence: CASSLGGFSYNEQFF.

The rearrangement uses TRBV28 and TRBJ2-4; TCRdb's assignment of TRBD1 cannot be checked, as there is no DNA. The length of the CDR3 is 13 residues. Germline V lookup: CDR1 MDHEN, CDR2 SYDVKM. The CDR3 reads CASSLGAFLAQYF.

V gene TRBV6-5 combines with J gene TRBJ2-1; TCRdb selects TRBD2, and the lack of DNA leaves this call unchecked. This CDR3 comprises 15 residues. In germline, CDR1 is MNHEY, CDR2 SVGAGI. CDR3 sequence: CASSYTGGQYNEQFF.

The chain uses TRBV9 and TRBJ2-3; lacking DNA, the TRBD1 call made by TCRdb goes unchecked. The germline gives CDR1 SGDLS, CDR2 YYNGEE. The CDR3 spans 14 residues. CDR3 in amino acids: CASEGTRVADTQYF.

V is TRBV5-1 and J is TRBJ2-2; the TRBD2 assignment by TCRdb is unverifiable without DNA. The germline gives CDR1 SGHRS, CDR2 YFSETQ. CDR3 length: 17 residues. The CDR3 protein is CASSLAPSSGRTGELFF.

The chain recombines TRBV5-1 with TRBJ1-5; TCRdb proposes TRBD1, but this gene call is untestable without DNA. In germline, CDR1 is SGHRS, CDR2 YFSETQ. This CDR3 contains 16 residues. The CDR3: CASSDGTGGGNQPQHF.

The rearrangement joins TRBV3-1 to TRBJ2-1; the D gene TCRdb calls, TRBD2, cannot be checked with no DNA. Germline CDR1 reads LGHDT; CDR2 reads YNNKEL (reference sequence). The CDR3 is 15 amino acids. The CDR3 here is CASRDIAGSYNEQFF.

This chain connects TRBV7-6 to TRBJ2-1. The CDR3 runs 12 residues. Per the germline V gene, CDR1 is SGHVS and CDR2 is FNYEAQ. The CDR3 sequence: CASSLARTNLDF.